Listed below are T cell receptor beta chains from one sample, sequenced in a study of OX40 agonist ivuxolimab in advanced cancers. Repertoires were generated with immunoSEQ multiplex PCR, while TCRdb's copy carries only in-frame clones and drops some. The sample holds about 59,000 clones; more than 70% are singletons and the top ten take roughly 5.2%. The sample was CD4+ or CD8+ T cells sorted from blood, taken in a trial of the OX40 agonist ivuxolimab. Receptors originate from an adult with an advanced solid tumor such as melanoma, head and neck, liver or kidney cancer. The CDR3 runs from the conserved cysteine through the conserved F or W. A D gene is named only where the DNA matches it firmly. Rows may omit the clone size; those that give it use once, few, many or a size class.

j_call	d_call	v_call	clone_size	cdr3_aa	cdr3_nt
TRBJ2-2	TRBD2	TRBV5-4	.	CASSSTSGPSTGELFF	TGTGCCAGCAGCTCTACTAGCGGGCCCAGCACCGGGGAGCTGTTTTTT
TRBJ1-5	TRBD1	TRBV19	few	CASSPRDSYQPQHF	TGTGCCAGTAGCCCCCGGGACAGCTATCAGCCCCAGCATTTT
TRBJ1-1	TRBD1	TRBV7-2	.	CASSSDRGRGFDTEAFF	TGTGCCAGCAGCTCCGACAGGGGCAGGGGTTTCGACACTGAAGCTTTCTTT
TRBJ1-2	TRBD1	TRBV7-9	.	CASSLDTGAGYTF	TGTGCCAGCAGCTTAGATACAGGGGCTGGCTACACCTTC
TRBJ1-4	.	TRBV19	.	CASSIGAGREKLFF	TGTGCCAGTAGTATTGGGGCAGGACGTGAAAAACTGTTTTTT
TRBJ2-7	.	TRBV15	.	CATSTRQGGRDEQYF	TGTGCCACCAGCACCCGACAGGGTGGGAGGGACGAGCAGTACTTC
TRBJ1-2	.	TRBV9	.	CASSVGVMGGLYGYTF	TGTGCCAGCAGCGTAGGGGTAATGGGAGGGCTCTATGGCTACACCTTC
TRBJ2-7	TRBD2	TRBV4-2	few	CASSQVGGRSSYEQYF	TGTGCCAGCAGCCAAGTGGGCGGGAGGTCCTCCTACGAGCAGTACTTC
TRBJ2-5	.	TRBV5-1	.	CASSLIGGGLDGTQYF	TGCGCCAGCAGCTTGATCGGGGGCGGACTAGACGGGACCCAGTACTTC
TRBJ2-1	.	TRBV21-1	.	CASSLGRGYNEQFF	TGTGCCAGCAGCCTCGGTCGGGGCTACAATGAGCAGTTCTTC
TRBJ2-4	TRBD1	TRBV29-1	.	CSVGQHGSIQYF	TGCAGCGTGGGACAGCATGGTTCCATTCAGTACTTC
TRBJ2-2	TRBD2	TRBV27	.	CASRSSGLAGGSGTGELFF	TGTGCCAGCCGTTCATCGGGACTAGCGGGAGGATCCGGCACCGGGGAGCTGTTTTTT
TRBJ1-6	.	TRBV4-2	.	CASSPSNLGSPLHF	TGTGCCAGCAGCCCCTCTAACCTCGGATCACCCCTCCACTTT
TRBJ1-5	.	TRBV7-9	.	CASSLAGSQPQHF	TGTGCCAGCAGCTTAGCAGGCTCCCAGCCCCAGCATTTT
TRBJ1-4	TRBD1	TRBV19	once	CASRDRGIVDEKLFF	TGTGCCAGCCGGGACAGGGGTATCGTGGATGAAAAACTGTTTTTT
TRBJ2-1	.	TRBV9	.	CASSGPGTWEQFF	TGTGCCAGCAGCGGACCCGGGACATGGGAGCAGTTCTTC
TRBJ2-7	TRBD2	TRBV28	.	CASGGSGSFSYEQYF	TGTGCCAGCGGGGGTAGCGGGAGTTTCTCCTACGAGCAGTACTTC
TRBJ1-1	TRBD1	TRBV6-4	.	CTSDAWTGGTEAFF	TGTACCAGCGATGCCTGGACAGGGGGCACTGAAGCTTTCTTT
TRBJ1-2	.	TRBV18	.	CASSPPGEGYTF	TGTGCCAGCTCACCCCCGGGGGAAGGCTACACCTTC
TRBJ2-2	.	TRBV7-8	.	CASSRSGNRELFF	TGTGCCAGCAGCAGATCCGGAAACCGGGAGCTGTTTTTT
TRBJ2-5	.	TRBV2	.	CASSEETQYF	TGTGCCAGCAGCGAAGAGACCCAGTACTTC
TRBJ1-1	TRBD1	TRBV6-5	.	CASSYGDRGSTEAFF	TGTGCCAGCAGTTACGGGGACAGGGGATCCACTGAAGCTTTCTTT
TRBJ2-7	TRBD2	TRBV7-3	once	CASSPQSGSYEQYF	TGTGCCAGCAGCCCCCAGAGCGGGAGCTACGAGCAGTACTTC
TRBJ1-1	TRBD1	TRBV6-5	.	CASSRTGGMTEAFF	TGTGCCAGCAGTAGGACAGGGGGCATGACTGAAGCTTTCTTT
TRBJ1-2	.	TRBV19	.	CASKGRFNYGYTF	TGTGCCAGTAAAGGACGGTTTAACTATGGCTACACCTTC
TRBJ1-1	.	TRBV10-3	.	CAISGRGAMNTEAFF	TGTGCCATCAGTGGCCGGGGCGCCATGAACACTGAAGCTTTCTTT
TRBJ1-3	.	TRBV2	.	CASSEEKAGNTIYF	TGTGCCAGCAGTGAAGAGAAAGCTGGAAACACCATATATTTT
TRBJ2-3	.	TRBV18	medium-sized	CASSPTSGDTQYF	TGTGCCAGCTCACCGACATCAGGGGATACGCAGTATTTT
TRBJ2-7	.	TRBV6-1	.	CASRRDTLGEQYF	TGTGCCAGCAGGAGGGACACCCTCGGGGAGCAGTACTTC
TRBJ2-7	.	TRBV5-5	.	CASSPTGTPSGEQYF	TGTGCCAGCAGCCCGACTGGGACGCCCTCCGGGGAGCAGTACTTC
TRBJ1-4	TRBD1	TRBV6-5	.	CASSDRPNEKLFF	TGTGCCAGCTCGGACAGGCCAAATGAAAAACTGTTTTTT
TRBJ1-4	.	TRBV15	.	CATSRDPGGDEKLFF	TGTGCCACCAGCAGAGACCCGGGAGGGGATGAAAAACTGTTTTTT
TRBJ2-1	.	TRBV14	.	CASSQDWRQQFF	TGTGCCAGCAGCCAAGACTGGCGTCAGCAGTTCTTC
TRBJ1-3	.	TRBV27	.	CASSLSDRGNTIYF	TGTGCCAGCAGTTTGTCAGATCGCGGAAACACCATATATTTT
TRBJ1-2	TRBD1	TRBV18	.	CASSPGTGGYGYTF	TGTGCCAGCTCACCAGGGACAGGGGGGTATGGCTACACCTTC
TRBJ2-7	TRBD2	TRBV5-4	few	CASRLAGGYEQYF	TGTGCCAGCAGATTAGCGGGAGGGTACGAGCAGTACTTC